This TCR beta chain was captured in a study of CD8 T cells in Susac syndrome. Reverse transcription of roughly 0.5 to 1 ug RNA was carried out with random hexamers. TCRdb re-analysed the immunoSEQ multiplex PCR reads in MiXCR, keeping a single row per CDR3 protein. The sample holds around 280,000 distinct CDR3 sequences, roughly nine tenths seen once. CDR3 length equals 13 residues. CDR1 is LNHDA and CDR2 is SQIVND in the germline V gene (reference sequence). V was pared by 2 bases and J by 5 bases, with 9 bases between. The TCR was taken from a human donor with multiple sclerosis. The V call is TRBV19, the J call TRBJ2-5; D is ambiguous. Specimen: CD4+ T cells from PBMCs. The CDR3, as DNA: TGTGCCAGTAGTATACTTGGATCGGAGACCCAGTACTTC. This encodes CASSILGSETQYF.